A single sample gave rise to the 22 T cell receptor beta chains below, sequenced in a study of T-cell reconstitution after alpha-beta-depleted transplantation in children. TCRbeta library construction was performed incorporating unique molecular identifiers. TCRdb called the PCR reads again in MiXCR, with one record for every CDR3 protein. The table lists 450,000 to 700,000 distinct CDR3 sequences, about a quarter of them singletons, with 35% to 40% in the top ten. Sequenced here: PBMCs, sampled before TCRalphabeta/CD19-depleted stem cell transplant. The receptors shown here come from a boy under two years old with Wiskott-Aldrich syndrome, due to receive a stem cell transplant.

The chain couples TRBV20-1 to TRBJ1-1; 7 nucleotides agree with TRBD1. This CDR3 contains 13 residues. Germline V gene lookup returns CDR1 DFQATT and CDR2 SNEGSKA (reference sequence). V was pared by 6 bases and J by 3 bases, with 7 bases of the junction left unmatched. CDR3 sequence: CSARRQGDTEAFF. The CDR3 DNA follows: TGCAGTGCGAGGAGACAGGGAGACACTGAAGCTTTCTTT.

This clonotype turned up a few times. The chain links TRBV6-1 to TRBJ2-1; D is uncertain. V was cut by 4 bases and J by 15 bases, with 16 bases left in between. Germline V gene data show CDR1 as MNHNS and CDR2 as SASEGT. This CDR3 is built from 12 residues. CDR3 in DNA: TGTGCCAGCAGTGGCGGACCTACACACCCGTTCTTC. Protein product: CASSGGPTHPFF.

V gene TRBV12-3 or TRBV12-4 combines with J gene TRBJ2-5, with D maybe TRBD2 (6 bases). Trimming shortened V by 6 bases and J by 5 bases, and 22 bases separated the two germline ends. The CDR3 totals 16 residues. In DNA form, the CDR3 reads TGTGCCAGCAGCACACGGAGGGTCCAGACCGGGGAGACCCAGTACTTC. Protein product: CASSTRRVQTGETQYF.

V usage is TRBV25-1 and J usage is TRBJ2-4, with D tentatively TRBD2 (6 bases). Trimming took off 6 bases at V and 3 bases at J, with 18 bases between the two ends. Germline values: CDR1 MGHDK, CDR2 SYGVNS. The CDR3 has 16 residues. The CDR3 region is CASRSFIPGLKNIQYF. Written as DNA, the CDR3 is TGTGCCAGCAGAAGTTTCATACCGGGACTCAAAAACATTCAGTACTTC.

V is TRBV4-1 and J is TRBJ2-5; 10 bases match TRBD1. This CDR3 is 16 amino acids long. From germline, CDR1 is MGHRA and CDR2 YSYEKL. V lost 1 base and J lost 6; bases outside the gene matches: 8. CDR3 region: CASSQASGQGFKTQYF. As DNA, the CDR3 is TGCGCCAGCAGCCAAGCGTCGGGACAGGGGTTTAAGACCCAGTACTTC.

For the CDR3, the DNA is TGTGCCAGCGGCGGGACGGTGGATCTCTACGAGCAGTACTTC. This codes for CASGGTVDLYEQYF. The chain carries TRBV2 and TRBJ2-7; D is perhaps TRBD2 (6 bases). Germline CDR1 SNHLY, CDR2 FYNNEI. V lost 8 bases to trimming and J lost 3 bases, with 17 bases between them. This CDR3 comprises 14 residues.

This clonotype was observed a handful of times. The genes are TRBV24-1 and TRBJ2-3, with 9 positions matching TRBD2. Germline V lookup: CDR1 KGHDR, CDR2 SFDVKD. The CDR3 runs 12 residues. After removal of 3 bases from V and 11 bases from J, the junction contained 2 bases not matched to a gene. CDR3 coding DNA: TGTGCCACCAGTGATGGCGGGAGGGGGCAGTATTTT. Its translation: CATSDGGRGQYF.

This clonotype turned up a few times. The CDR3 coding sequence is TGTGCCAGCAGCTCGACTAGCGGAGGGGGAACAGATACGCAGTATTTT. This encodes CASSSTSGGGTDTQYF. V usage is TRBV7-3 and J usage is TRBJ2-3; TRBD2 matches at 9 bases. V shed 4 bases and J 3 bases; nucleotides not matched to a gene: 8. Germline CDR1 reads SGHTA; CDR2 reads FQGTGA. This CDR3 region has 16 residues. The full variable domain, its missing parts supplied by reference TRBV7-3 and TRBJ2-3, is GAGVSQTPSNKVTEKGKYVELRCDPISGHTALYWYRQSLGQGPEFLIYFQGTGAADDSGLPNDRFFAVRPEGSVSTLKIQRTERGDSAVYLCASSSTSGGGTDTQYFGPGTRLTVL.

The chain links TRBV29-1 to TRBJ2-1; D gene unclear. The CDR3 has 14 residues. Trimming stripped 3 bases from V and 8 bases from J, with 17 bases between. CDR1 SQVTM and CDR2 ANQGSEA come from the germline V gene. CDR3 coding DNA: TGCAGCGTTGAGTTGGATACGGCTTCCGATGAGCAGTTCTTC. It encodes CSVELDTASDEQFF.

This chain uses TRBV5-1 with TRBJ1-4, with unresolved D. In germline, CDR1 is SGHRS, CDR2 YFSETQ. V was cut by 1 base and J by 10 bases, with 11 bases left in between. The CDR3 covers 13 residues. The CDR3 sequence is CASSLLVSGKLFF. The CDR3 DNA sequence: TGCGCCAGCAGCTTGTTAGTATCCGGAAAACTGTTTTTT.

The genes are TRBV5-6 and TRBJ2-3, with 8 bases identical to TRBD2. The CDR3 contains 15 residues. Germline V gene lookup returns CDR1 SGHDT and CDR2 YYEEEE. V lost 2 bases and J lost 2; bases outside the gene matches: 4. The CDR3, as DNA: TGTGCCAGCAGCTTCGTAGCGGGACCCACAGATACGCAGTATTTT. Translation: CASSFVAGPTDTQYF.

The rearrangement uses TRBV12-3 or TRBV12-4 and TRBJ2-5; tentative D call: TRBD2 (6 bases). The CDR3 covers 14 residues. V dropped 5 bases and J dropped 6 bases, with 16 bases sitting between them. Here the CDR3 reads CASSVLGGAKTQYF. In DNA form, the CDR3 reads TGTGCCAGCAGTGTATTGGGCGGGGCGAAGACCCAGTACTTC.

The V call is TRBV12-3 or TRBV12-4, the J call TRBJ2-7; 9 positions match TRBD1. Trimming at V came to 3 bases and at J to 3 bases, leaving 9 bases not matched to a gene. The CDR3 is 16 residues long. CDR3 sequence reads: CASSFLGQGIFYEQYF. The CDR3 nucleotides are TGTGCCAGCAGTTTTCTAGGACAGGGGATATTCTACGAGCAGTACTTC.

This clonotype was seen a few times. This sequence joins TRBV5-1 and TRBJ2-3, with 7 bases identical to TRBD2. V was pared by 4 bases and J by 4 bases, with 9 bases of the junction left unmatched. CDR3 size: 15 residues. In germline, CDR1 is SGHRS, CDR2 YFSETQ. The CDR3 DNA reads TGCGCCAGCAGCCCCGGACTAGGCCTGGCAGATACGCAGTATTTT. This translates into CASSPGLGLADTQYF.

The table lists this clonotype with many counts. The gene calls are TRBV12-3 or TRBV12-4 and TRBJ2-3, with D unclear. This CDR3 is built from 13 residues. Trimming took off 3 bases at V and 3 bases at J, with 7 bases between the two ends. The CDR3 region is CASSFRLTDTQYF. CDR3 nucleotides: TGTGCCAGCAGTTTTCGCCTGACAGATACGCAGTATTTT.

In its sample, this clonotype was seen a few times. The J gene is TRBJ1-4, the V gene TRBV6-1; D remains unclear. This CDR3 region has 14 residues. CDR1 is MNHNS and CDR2 is SASEGT in the germline V gene. Between the trimmed V and J ends, which lost 6 bases and 7 bases, there was a span of 15 bases. Written as DNA, the CDR3 is TGTGCCAGCAGCCAAACCCCTTCGGGTGAAAAACTGTTTTTT. Translated, it gives CASSQTPSGEKLFF.

V usage is TRBV6-1 and J usage is TRBJ2-1; possibly TRBD2 for D (7 bases). Germline V CDR1 and CDR2: MNHNS, SASEGT. Trimming removed 6 bases at V and 7 bases at J, with 19 bases between. The CDR3 is 15 amino acids. CDR3 bases: TGTGCCAGCAGCGGAGTGTGGGAGGGGGATAATGAGCAGTTCTTC. Amino acid sequence: CASSGVWEGDNEQFF.

The CDR3 nucleotides read TGCGCCAGCAGCTTGCCCATGACTAGTACGACCGGGGAGCTGTTTTTT. Its translation is CASSLPMTSTTGELFF. V and J are TRBV5-1 and TRBJ2-2, with D perhaps TRBD2 (6 bases). The CDR3 runs to 16 residues. Trimming stripped 1 base from V and 5 bases from J, with 15 bases between. Germline V gene data show CDR1 as SGHRS and CDR2 as YFSETQ. Full variable domain (rest looked up from reference TRBV5-1 and TRBJ2-2): KAGVTQTPRYLIKTRGQQVTLSCSPISGHRSVSWYQQTPGQGLQFLFEYFSETQRNKGNFPGRFSGRQFSNSRSEMNVSTLELGDSALYLCASSLPMTSTTGELFFGEGSRLTVL.

CDR3 loop: CASSPISGTSGSWSYNEQFF. As DNA, the CDR3 is TGTGCCAGCAGCCCCATCTCCGGGACTAGCGGGAGTTGGTCCTACAATGAGCAGTTCTTC. This chain connects TRBV14 to TRBJ2-1; TRBD2 aligns across 14 bases. V shed 4 bases and J 1 base; nucleotides not matched to a gene: 12. Germline V lookup: CDR1 SGHDN, CDR2 FVKESK. CDR3 length: 20 residues.

The chain uses TRBV4-1 and TRBJ2-1; D might be TRBD1 or TRBD2, each matching 5 bases. Germline CDR1 is MGHRA and CDR2 is YSYEKL. This CDR3 comprises 18 residues. V lost 0 bases to trimming and J lost 0 bases, with 15 bases between them. CDR3 residues: CASSQERGLGSSYNEQFF. The CDR3, as DNA: TGCGCCAGCAGCCAAGAGAGGGGCCTAGGTAGCTCCTACAATGAGCAGTTCTTC.

This clonotype has a handful of counts. The rearrangement links TRBV5-1 to TRBJ2-7, with TRBD2 as a possible D gene (6 bases). The germline gives CDR1 SGHRS, CDR2 YFSETQ. Trimming stripped 2 bases from V and 6 bases from J, with 12 bases between. This CDR3 is built from 13 residues. Here the CDR3 DNA reads TGCGCCAGCAGCTTAGGAGGGAGCGGCGAGCAGTACTTC. Translating gives CASSLGGSGEQYF.

This clonotype was seen only a few times. The chain combines TRBV9 with TRBJ2-1; 13 nucleotides line up with TRBD2. The V segment lost 4 bases and the J segment 8 bases; nucleotides outside the gene matches: 9. CDR1 SGDLS and CDR2 YYNGEE come from the germline V gene. There are 16 residues in the CDR3. Here the CDR3 reads CASSPQGTSGKHEQFF. The DNA of the CDR3 is TGTGCCAGCAGCCCCCAGGGGACTAGCGGGAAGCATGAGCAGTTCTTC.